The T cell receptor beta chain under discussion was sequenced for a study of blood T cell repertoires in COVID-19. Overall study context: Samples of COVID-19 (acute and convalescent) were obtained from the United States, Italy and Spain. PBMCs, B-cell-depleted T cells, or T cells were the source of the cDNA or gDNA that made up the material.

Germline CDR1 is SGHRS and CDR2 is YFSETQ. The V end lost 4 bases, the J end lost 2 bases, and 13 bases lay between the germline ends. The CDR3 loop spans 14 amino acids. Methods used by the authors: Estimation of nucleated cell counts relied on the amplification of reference gene primers. TCRdb keeps only in-frame clones here, not all; method: immunoSEQ multiplex PCR. V, J and clone size are taken as reported in that table, and D and trimming were inferred from the DNA itself. The sample yields over 60,000 clones, roughly 82% seen once. Sequencing was carried out using peripheral blood. The sequence came from a human donor in a cohort sampled during active COVID-19. This chain uses TRBV5-1 with TRBJ2-7, with a possible D match to TRBD1 (6 bases). The CDR3 sequence is CASSNLGQTYEQYF. The CDR3 DNA reads as TGCGCCAGCAGCAACTTAGGACAGACCTACGAGCAGTACTTC.